Following are 22 T cell receptor beta chains from one sample sequenced in a study of shared clonotypes between healthy human individuals. The protocol was immunoSEQ multiplex PCR, while the TCRdb copy is restricted to in-frame clones and leaves out a portion. The repertoire holds some 2.1 million clones, approximately 95% seen once, with 0.1% to 0.15% in the top ten. Sequenced input: naive CD4+ T cells sorted from blood. The subset is: CD45RA+ positively selected. These receptors were obtained from a young man in good health.

This chain uses TRBV7-8 with TRBJ2-7; 12 positions agree with TRBD2. The CDR3 is 17 residues long. Germline CDR1 SGHVS, CDR2 FQNEAQ. The V segment lost 0 bases and the J segment 5 bases; nucleotides outside the gene matches: 8. This CDR3 reads CASSLAPLAGGPHEQYF. In DNA form, the CDR3 reads TGTGCCAGCAGCTTAGCGCCTCTAGCGGGAGGGCCCCACGAGCAGTACTTC.

The sample holds a few counts of this clone. Other DNA sequences in this sample translate to the same CDR3. This chain links TRBV5-4 with TRBJ1-3; D gene unclear. V was clipped by 0 bases and J by 4 bases, with 5 bases between them. CDR1 and CDR2 (germline): SGHNT, YYREEE (reference sequence). This CDR3 has 13 residues. The chain's CDR3 is CASSLDPGNTIYF. CDR3 in DNA: TGTGCCAGCAGCTTGGATCCCGGAAACACCATATATTTT.

The J gene is TRBJ1-1, the V gene TRBV11-2, with 9 bases that match TRBD1. J was trimmed by 3 bases and V by 0 bases; bases with no gene match: 5. The CDR3 consists of 16 residues. Germline V gives CDR1 SGHAT, CDR2 FQNNGV. The CDR3 DNA is TGTGCCAGCAGCTTAGATGGGACAGGGACGGACACTGAAGCTTTCTTT. Amino acid sequence: CASSLDGTGTDTEAFF.

This clone was recorded many times. The rearrangement uses TRBV28 and TRBJ2-7, with D maybe TRBD1 (5 bases). The V end was cut by 8 bases, the J end by 0 bases, with 14 bases between. CDR1 is MDHEN and CDR2 is SYDVKM in the germline V gene. This CDR3 comprises 14 residues. This CDR3 is CASYTGQSSYEQYF. CDR3 DNA sequence: TGTGCCAGCTATACAGGCCAGAGCTCCTACGAGCAGTACTTC.

The rearrangement links TRBV9 to TRBJ2-1; 8 bases agree with TRBD1. The V and J ends lost 3 bases and 3 bases, in that order; junction bases with no gene match: 5. Germline CDR1 is SGDLS and CDR2 is YYNGEE. The CDR3 runs 15 residues. The CDR3 coding sequence is TGTGCCAGCAGCGGAAGAGGACAGGGCTACAATGAGCAGTTCTTC. Its protein is CASSGRGQGYNEQFF.

The rearrangement uses TRBV27 and TRBJ2-3; 9 bases are a match to TRBD2. J was trimmed by 4 bases and V by 7 bases; bases with no gene match: 15. CDR3 size: 17 residues. CDR1 and CDR2 (germline): MNHEY, SMNVEV (reference sequence). The CDR3 sequence is CASTSPRAGGKPDTQYF. The CDR3 nucleotides are TGTGCCAGCACTTCTCCGAGGGCGGGAGGGAAGCCAGATACGCAGTATTTT.

This CDR3 is CASSAPGGFSYGYTF. Here the CDR3 DNA reads TGTGCCAGCAGTGCTCCAGGGGGCTTTAGCTATGGCTACACCTTC. V and J are TRBV2 and TRBJ1-2; 8 nucleotides match TRBD1. The CDR3 is made up of 15 amino acids. V dropped 4 bases and J dropped 4; count of bases not matched to a gene: 8. Germline lookup yields CDR1 SNHLY and CDR2 FYNNEI. The whole variable domain, filled in from reference TRBV2 and TRBJ1-2, reads EPEVTQTPSHQVTQMGQEVILRCVPISNHLYFYWYRQILGQKVEFLVSFYNNEISEKSEIFDDQFSVERPDGSNFTLKIRSTKLEDSAMYFCASSAPGGFSYGYTFGSGTRLTVV.

The CDR3 DNA reads as TGCGCCAGCAGCTTGGGGGAGATGCTAGCCCAGTACTTC. This encodes CASSLGEMLAQYF. The rearrangement uses TRBV5-1 and TRBJ2-5; maybe TRBD2 (5 bases). CDR1 SGHRS and CDR2 YFSETQ come from the germline V gene. This CDR3 is built from 13 residues. Trimming pared 0 bases from V and 9 bases from J, leaving 12 bases between.

The J gene is TRBJ2-5, the V gene TRBV30; D unclear. The germline CDR1 and CDR2 sequences are GTSNPN and SVGIG (reference sequence). This CDR3 is 9 amino acids long. The DNA of the CDR3 is TGTGCTCTGGAGTCCCCCCAGTACTTC. Protein product: CALESPQYF.

This chain connects TRBV19 to TRBJ2-2; 7 nucleotides line up with TRBD2. This CDR3 has 14 residues. After removal of 6 bases from V and 6 bases from J, the junction contained 7 bases not matched to a gene. The germline V gene has CDR1 LNHDA and CDR2 SQIVND (reference sequence). CDR3 sequence: CASRGTSASGELFF. The CDR3 DNA reads TGTGCCAGTAGAGGAACTAGCGCGTCCGGGGAGCTGTTTTTT.

The rearrangement links TRBV7-2 to TRBJ2-4; 7 bases agree with TRBD1. The CDR3 is 13 residues long. Per the germline V gene, CDR1 is SGHTA and CDR2 is FQGNSA. J was trimmed by 8 bases and V by 6 bases; bases with no gene match: 7. CDR3 coding DNA: TGTGCCAGCAGTCCCAGGGGGTCGGACATTCAGTACTTC. This gives the protein CASSPRGSDIQYF. The variable domain in full, completed from reference TRBV7-2 and TRBJ2-4, reads GAGVSQSPSNKVTEKGKDVELRCDPISGHTALYWYRQSLGQGLEFLIYFQGNSAPDKSGLPSDRFSAERTGGSVSTLTIQRTQQEDSAVYLCASSPRGSDIQYFGAGTRLSVL.

V and J are TRBV6-6 and TRBJ1-5, with 9 bases aligning to TRBD1. CDR1 is MNHNY, CDR2 SVGAGI, per germline (reference sequence). Unmatched junction bases numbered 6, after V lost 6 bases and J lost 3 bases. This CDR3 is 15 amino acids long. The DNA for the CDR3 is TGTGCCAGCAGCTCCGGGACAGGGCTCAATCAGCCCCAGCATTTT. The encoded protein is CASSSGTGLNQPQHF.

The V and J genes are TRBV19 and TRBJ2-2; D not certain. The germline V gene has CDR1 LNHDA and CDR2 SQIVND (reference sequence). V was cut by 4 bases and J by 0 bases, with 9 bases left in between. This CDR3 is built from 15 residues. Here the CDR3 reads CASSNWQANTGELFF. In nucleotides, the CDR3 is TGTGCCAGTAGTAATTGGCAGGCGAACACCGGGGAGCTGTTTTTT.

This chain joins TRBV7-9 and TRBJ1-1, with 9 bases aligning to TRBD1. The CDR3 is 14 amino acids. V shed 5 bases and J 5 bases; nucleotides not matched to a gene: 6. Germline V gene data show CDR1 as SEHNR and CDR2 as FQNEAQ (reference sequence). For the CDR3, the DNA is TGTGCCAGCAGCACCACAGGGGGCAGGACTGAAGCTTTCTTT. It encodes CASSTTGGRTEAFF. The full variable domain, completed using reference TRBV7-9 and TRBJ1-1, is DTGVSQNPRHKITKRGQNVTFRCDPISEHNRLYWYRQTLGQGPEFLTYFQNEAQLEKSRLLSDRFSAERPKGSFSTLEIQRTEQGDSAMYLCASSTTGGRTEAFFGQGTRLTVV.

About this clone: The sample contains more than one DNA sequence encoding this CDR3. This chain uses TRBV30 with TRBJ2-5, with 9 bases identical to TRBD2. The CDR3 sequence is 13 residues long. The V segment lost 1 base and the J segment 5 bases; nucleotides outside the gene matches: 2. CDR1 and CDR2 from the germline V gene are GTSNPN and SVGIG (reference sequence). CDR3 sequence: CAWSGGLAETQYF. The CDR3 coding sequence is TGTGCCTGGAGTGGGGGACTAGCCGAGACCCAGTACTTC.

CDR3 in DNA: TGTGCCAGCAGAATGGACGGAGACTATGGCTACACCTTC. Its translation is CASRMDGDYGYTF. The V and J genes are TRBV5-4 and TRBJ1-2; D uncertain. CDR1 is SGHNT, CDR2 YYREEE, per germline (reference sequence). The CDR3 has 13 residues. With 5 bases removed from V and 3 bases from J, the gap between germline ends came to 11 bases.

CDR3: CASSFSIGTVQETQYF. CDR3 DNA: TGTGCCAGCAGCTTTTCTATAGGGACTGTCCAAGAGACCCAGTACTTC. V is TRBV28 and J is TRBJ2-5, with TRBD2 as a possible D gene (6 bases). The germline gives CDR1 MDHEN, CDR2 SYDVKM. This CDR3 is 16 amino acids long. V was clipped by 6 bases and J by 1 base, with 18 bases between them. The full variable domain, completed using reference TRBV28 and TRBJ2-5, is DVKVTQSSRYLVKRTGEKVFLECVQDMDHENMFWYRQDPGLGLRLIYFSYDVKMKEKGDIPEGYSVSREKKERFSLILESASTNQTSMYLCASSFSIGTVQETQYFGPGTRLLVL.

Notes on this clone: The same CDR3 is also encoded by other DNA sequences in this sample. The gene calls are TRBV5-1 and TRBJ1-5, with a possible D match to TRBD1 (5 bases). The V end lost 0 bases, the J end lost 4 bases, and 11 bases lay between the germline ends. Germline assignment: CDR1 SGHRS and CDR2 YFSETQ. This CDR3 comprises 15 residues. In nucleotides, the CDR3 is TGCGCCAGCAGCTTGGCGGGGGTAGGGAATCAGCCCCAGCATTTT. Translated: CASSLAGVGNQPQHF.

With regard to this clone: Other DNA sequences in this specimen translate into the identical CDR3. The CDR3 nucleotides are TGTGCCAGCAGTGAGGCGGGGGCCGGCACCGGGGAGCTGTTTTTT. It encodes CASSEAGAGTGELFF. This chain uses TRBV2 with TRBJ2-2; D perhaps matches TRBD2 (7 bases). CDR3 length: 15 residues. Trimming pared 3 bases from V and 4 bases from J, leaving 12 bases between. Germline V gives CDR1 SNHLY, CDR2 FYNNEI.

V and J are TRBV6-6 and TRBJ1-1; D unclear. Trimming removed 2 bases from V and 3 bases from J, with 13 bases in between. The germline V gene has CDR1 MNHNY and CDR2 SVGAGI (reference sequence). The CDR3 is 15 residues long. The CDR3 region is CASSYLSRVDTEAFF. CDR3 DNA: TGTGCCAGCAGTTACCTCTCTAGGGTGGACACTGAAGCTTTCTTT.

The J gene is TRBJ2-2, the V gene TRBV30; 8 nucleotides match TRBD2. Germline assignment: CDR1 GTSNPN and CDR2 SVGIG (reference sequence). The CDR3 is 15 amino acids. The J segment lost 5 bases and the V segment lost 2 bases, leaving 7 bases of the junction unmatched. The CDR3 protein is CAWSIFSGGTGELFF. CDR3 bases: TGTGCCTGGAGTATCTTTTCGGGAGGGACCGGGGAGCTGTTTTTT.

V usage is TRBV18 and J usage is TRBJ2-2; no clear D. Germline V CDR1 and CDR2: KGHSH, LQKENI. The CDR3 contains 16 residues. The V and J ends lost 0 bases and 6 bases respectively, with 14 bases between them. The CDR3 sequence is CASSPPLHFDAGELFF. DNA of the CDR3: TGTGCCAGCTCACCACCCTTGCACTTTGACGCCGGGGAGCTGTTTTTT.